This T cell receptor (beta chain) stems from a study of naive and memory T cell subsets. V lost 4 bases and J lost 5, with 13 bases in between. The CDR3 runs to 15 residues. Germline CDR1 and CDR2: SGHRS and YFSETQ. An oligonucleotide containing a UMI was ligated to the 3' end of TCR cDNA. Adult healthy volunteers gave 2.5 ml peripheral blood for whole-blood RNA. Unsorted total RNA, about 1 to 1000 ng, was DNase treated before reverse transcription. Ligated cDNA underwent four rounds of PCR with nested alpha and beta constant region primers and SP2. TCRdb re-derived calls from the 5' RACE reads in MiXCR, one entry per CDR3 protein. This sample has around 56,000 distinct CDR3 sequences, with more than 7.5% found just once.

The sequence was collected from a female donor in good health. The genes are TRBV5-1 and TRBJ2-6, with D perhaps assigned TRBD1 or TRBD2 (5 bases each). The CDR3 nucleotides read TGCGCCAGCAGCCCAGAGGGGAGTCGGGCCAACGTCCTGACTTTC. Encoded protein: CASSPEGSRANVLTF.